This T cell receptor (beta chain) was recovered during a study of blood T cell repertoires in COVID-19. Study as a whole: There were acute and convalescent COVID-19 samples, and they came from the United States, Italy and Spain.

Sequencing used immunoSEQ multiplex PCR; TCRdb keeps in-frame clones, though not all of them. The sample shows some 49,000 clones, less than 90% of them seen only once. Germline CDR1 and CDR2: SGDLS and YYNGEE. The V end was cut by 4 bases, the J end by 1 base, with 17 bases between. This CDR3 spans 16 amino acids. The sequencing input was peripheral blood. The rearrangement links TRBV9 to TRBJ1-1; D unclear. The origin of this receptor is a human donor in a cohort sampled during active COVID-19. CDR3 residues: CASSSWPVAQNTEAFF. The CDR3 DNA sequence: TGTGCCAGCAGCTCCTGGCCCGTAGCTCAGAACACTGAAGCTTTCTTT.